This T cell receptor (beta chain) originates from a study of blood T cells in healthy people across ages. Overall study: Template switching captured about one barcoded beta molecule per two T cells.

Aged roughly 6 to 90, donors were systemically healthy Caucasians from Russia. A sample-barcoded 5' primer and a J-beta primer mix were used in a second PCR of roughly 6 to 11 cycles. Each cDNA molecule was tagged by a template-switch adaptor with 12 random nucleotides. In TCRdb, the 5' RACE reads were re-called with MiXCR into one record per CDR3 protein. The table records hundreds of thousands of distinct CDR3 sequences, about 34% of them present only once. CDR3 length: 14 amino acids. The germline V gene encodes CDR1 MDHEN and CDR2 SYDVKM. V dropped 5 bases and J dropped 11 bases, with 21 bases sitting between them. About this clonotype: Its antigen is not identified.

Regarding the study as a whole: With donor CMV status unknown, expanded clonotype changes were possibly confounded.

This rearrangement joins TRBV28 to TRBJ2-5, with D possibly TRBD1 on 5 matching bases. The material sequenced was blood. This TCR came from a young man in good health. The CDR3: CASSVGPGYNEQYF. CDR3 nucleotide sequence: TGTGCCAGCAGTGTGGGGCCTGGCTACAATGAGCAGTACTTC.